Each of the 27 T cell receptor beta chains below was sequenced from the same sample in a study of post-analysis software for immune sequencing data. Study-wide findings and caveats: Patients had higher frequencies than controls of a handful of TRBV segments, including TRBV5-6, TRBV5-1 and TRBV20-1.

For these TCRs, the target antigens are not known. The TCR beta cDNA libraries contained unique molecular identifiers. TCRdb reanalysed the PCR reads using MiXCR and keeps one entry per CDR3 protein. There are 450,000 or so distinct CDR3 sequences in the sample; roughly 45% occur only once, and 9.5% to 13% lies in the top ten. The specimen sequenced was blood. These receptor sequences come from a girl between 10 and 17 years old with multiple sclerosis.

The genes are TRBV6-6 and TRBJ2-3, with no clear D. Germline V CDR1 and CDR2: MNHNY, SVGAGI (reference sequence). Trimming took off 6 bases at V and 1 base at J, with 14 bases between the two ends. CDR3 size: 15 residues. The CDR3 region is CASSYSYGGTDTQYF. CDR3 bases: TGTGCCAGCAGCTACAGCTATGGGGGCACAGATACGCAGTATTTT.

To note about this clonotype: A single base separates this from a much larger clone, so it may be a read error. The chain is built from TRBV29-1 and TRBJ2-4; 10 bases are a match to TRBD2. Germline assignment: CDR1 SQVTM and CDR2 ANQGSEA. This CDR3 comprises 12 residues. J lost 13 bases, V lost 4 bases, and 7 bases had no gene match. CDR3 nucleotides: TGCAGCGTTGGGACTAGCGGCTACGGGCAGTACTTC. This sequence encodes CSVGTSGYGQYF.

The V and J genes are TRBV5-1 and TRBJ1-5; D might be TRBD1 (5 bases). CDR1 is SGHRS and CDR2 is YFSETQ in the germline V gene. This CDR3 spans 14 amino acids. The ends were cut back, 7 bases at V and 1 base at J, with 12 bases in the middle. For the CDR3, the DNA is TGCGCCAGCGGCTGGGGGGGGAGCAATCAGCCCCAGCATTTT. Translating it yields CASGWGGSNQPQHF.

The V call is TRBV3-1, the J call TRBJ2-1, with D uncertain. Trimming took off 4 bases at V and 2 bases at J, with 24 bases between the two ends. CDR1 is LGHDT and CDR2 is YNNKEL in the germline V gene (reference sequence). The CDR3 is 19 amino acids. As DNA, the CDR3 is TGTGCCAGCAGCCGAATAACAACCGGACCTACCGGCCCCTACAATGAGCAGTTCTTC. Protein sequence: CASSRITTGPTGPYNEQFF.

The chain carries TRBV27 and TRBJ2-7, with D perhaps TRBD2 (6 bases). Per germline, CDR1 MNHEY and CDR2 SMNVEV (reference sequence). The CDR3 extends over 15 amino acids. V was shortened by 0 bases and J by 5 bases, with 14 bases between the two germline ends. The CDR3 region is CASSLSPGRPNEQYF. In nucleotides, the CDR3 is TGTGCCAGCAGTTTATCGCCGGGGAGGCCCAACGAGCAGTACTTC.

The table lists this clonotype with a few counts. This chain uses TRBV10-3 with TRBJ1-2; D gene ambiguous. Germline V CDR1 and CDR2: ENHRY, SYGVKD. Trimming shortened V by 3 bases and J by 0 bases, and 5 bases separated the two germline ends. This CDR3 is 13 amino acids long. The CDR3 DNA sequence: TGTGCCATCAGTGACGCAACTAACTATGGCTACACCTTC. Residues: CAISDATNYGYTF.

In its sample, this clonotype was seen a few times. The V gene is TRBV20-1, the J gene TRBJ2-7; no clear D. The CDR3 consists of 13 residues. Trimming pared 3 bases from V and 3 bases from J, leaving 12 bases between. Germline V CDR1 and CDR2: DFQATT, SNEGSKA (reference sequence). The CDR3 DNA reads TGCAGTGCTAGCTTGGGCCTCGGCTACGAGCAGTACTTC. It translates to CSASLGLGYEQYF.

This clonotype was counted between two and nine times. The chain recombines TRBV6-2 or TRBV6-3 with TRBJ2-1; D gene ambiguous. Trimming took 2 bases from V and 5 from J, leaving 4 bases between them. This CDR3 is 12 amino acids long. Per germline, CDR1 MNHEY and CDR2 SVGEGT. CDR3 nucleotides: TGTGCCAGCAGTTACACCCACAATGAGCAGTTCTTC. Encoded protein: CASSYTHNEQFF.

The chain joins TRBV7-2 to TRBJ2-7, with D unclear. Germline V gene sequence: CDR1 SGHTA, CDR2 FQGNSA. The V end lost 5 bases, the J end lost 0 bases, and 8 bases lay between the germline ends. CDR3 size: 13 residues. The CDR3 sequence: CASSARTSYEQYF. The CDR3 DNA is TGTGCCAGCAGCGCCCGGACCTCCTACGAGCAGTACTTC.

The chain recombines TRBV20-1 with TRBJ2-1, with 10 bases that match TRBD2. Trimming took 5 bases from V and 10 from J; bases not matched to a gene: 11. CDR3 length: 14 amino acids. Germline V CDR1 and CDR2: DFQATT, SNEGSKA (reference sequence). This CDR3 reads CSASGLADFYEQFF. CDR3 bases: TGCAGTGCTTCCGGACTAGCGGATTTCTACGAGCAGTTCTTC.

The chain is built from TRBV29-1 and TRBJ2-1, with 11 bases lining up with TRBD2. The V and J ends lost 5 bases and 7 bases, in that order; junction bases with no gene match: 7. From germline, CDR1 is SQVTM and CDR2 ANQGSEA. The CDR3 length is 14 residues. CDR3 DNA sequence: TGCAGCGTTTATAGCGGGAGGGGCAATAATGAGCAGTTCTTC. This sequence encodes CSVYSGRGNNEQFF.

The genes are TRBV7-3 and TRBJ2-3; TRBD2 matches at 10 bases. This CDR3 is built from 16 residues. After removal of 5 bases from V and 2 bases from J, the junction contained 7 bases not matched to a gene. Germline CDR1 and CDR2: SGHTA and FQGTGA. The CDR3 protein is CASSLQTSGFTDTQYF. In nucleotides, the CDR3 is TGTGCCAGCAGCCTCCAGACTAGCGGGTTCACAGATACGCAGTATTTT.

This clonotype turned up a few times. The CDR3, as DNA: TGTGCCAGCAGTTTTCTAGCGGGTTCACCAGATACGCAGTATTTT. Its protein is CASSFLAGSPDTQYF. The V gene is TRBV28, the J gene TRBJ2-3; 8 positions match TRBD2. Per the germline V gene, CDR1 is MDHEN and CDR2 is SYDVKM. The CDR3 consists of 15 residues. V was pared by 3 bases and J by 4 bases, with 6 bases of the junction left unmatched.

The rearrangement joins TRBV12-3 or TRBV12-4 to TRBJ1-2; no clear D gene. The CDR3 has 14 residues. V was shortened by 3 bases and J by 8 bases, with 16 bases between the two germline ends. CDR3 sequence reads: CASSFGPGSRGYTF. The CDR3 DNA follows: TGTGCCAGCAGTTTCGGGCCGGGGTCGAGAGGCTACACCTTC.

This chain uses TRBV20-1 with TRBJ2-3, with 8 bases that match TRBD2. Trimming removed 1 base from V and 2 bases from J; junction bases left unmatched: 14. Germline V gene lookup returns CDR1 DFQATT and CDR2 SNEGSKA (reference sequence). This CDR3 is built from 18 residues. CDR3 sequence reads: CSARGGVVSGGPTDTQYF. The CDR3 DNA sequence: TGCAGTGCTAGAGGAGGGGTTGTGTCGGGAGGGCCCACAGATACGCAGTATTTT.

The rearrangement links TRBV20-1 to TRBJ2-1; a weak D match, TRBD2 (5 bases). CDR3 length: 15 amino acids. The V gene lost 3 bases and the J gene lost 0 bases, with 12 bases spanning the gap. Looked up from germline, CDR1 is DFQATT and CDR2 is SNEGSKA (reference sequence). As DNA, the CDR3 is TGCAGTGCTAGTCGGGCTAGCACCTCCTACAATGAGCAGTTCTTC. Its translation: CSASRASTSYNEQFF.

This chain uses TRBV7-9 with TRBJ1-1; D remains ambiguous. The CDR3 consists of 13 residues. Looked up from germline, CDR1 is SEHNR and CDR2 is FQNEAQ (reference sequence). Trimming took off 1 base at V and 4 bases at J, with 7 bases between the two ends. The CDR3 region is CASSLEAGTEAFF. The CDR3 region has the DNA TGTGCCAGCAGCTTAGAGGCAGGCACTGAAGCTTTCTTT.

This chain's CDR3 is CASTPGDAYNEQFF. CDR3 DNA: TGTGCCAGCACCCCGGGAGACGCCTACAATGAGCAGTTCTTC. This chain connects TRBV9 to TRBJ2-1; TRBD2 is a possible D gene (6 bases). Germline-derived CDR1 and CDR2 are SGDLS and YYNGEE. The length of the CDR3 is 14 residues. V shed 6 bases and J shed 2 bases, with 12 bases lying between them.

This chain links TRBV29-1 with TRBJ2-1, with unresolved D. The CDR3 extends over 11 amino acids. V lost 2 bases, J lost 10 bases, and 9 bases lay in between. The germline gives CDR1 SQVTM, CDR2 ANQGSEA. DNA for the CDR3: TGCAGCGTTGAATTAGGGTACGAGCAGTTCTTC. Encoded protein: CSVELGYEQFF.

This clonotype was counted between two and nine times. This chain uses TRBV4-3 with TRBJ2-5; 12 nucleotides align to TRBD2. The end of the DNA fits TRBJ2-7 better, so the J call may be wrong. From germline, CDR1 is LGHNA and CDR2 YSLEER. This CDR3 spans 15 amino acids. The CDR3 protein is CASSQGTSGTDEQYF. DNA of the CDR3: TGCGCCAGCAGCCAAGGGACTAGCGGGACCGACGAGCAGTACTTC.

V and J are TRBV11-2 and TRBJ2-1, with D uncertain. The germline V and J ends were trimmed by 3 bases and 1 base, with 16 bases remaining between them. CDR1 is SGHAT, CDR2 FQNNGV, per germline. This CDR3 has 17 amino acids. The chain's CDR3 is CASSFINYRSSYNEQFF. The CDR3 bases are TGTGCCAGCAGCTTTATTAACTATCGGAGTTCCTACAATGAGCAGTTCTTC.

This clonotype turned up a few times. This sequence joins TRBV7-3 and TRBJ2-1, with 8 bases lining up with TRBD2. The V segment lost 5 bases and the J segment 4 bases; nucleotides outside the gene matches: 10. Germline V gene lookup returns CDR1 SGHTA and CDR2 FQGTGA. CDR3 size: 16 residues. CDR3 sequence (DNA): TGTGCCAGCAGCCCCCGGCGAGCGGGAGAGTACAATGAGCAGTTCTTC. Amino acid sequence: CASSPRRAGEYNEQFF.

This clonotype was seen a few times. The J gene is TRBJ2-5, the V gene TRBV11-2; D is perhaps TRBD1 (5 bases). Germline values: CDR1 SGHAT, CDR2 FQNNGV. V was trimmed by 5 bases and J by 0 bases, leaving 10 bases between them. CDR3 length equals 14 residues. The DNA for the CDR3 is TGTGCCAGCAGCCCACAGGCCCACCAAGAGACCCAGTACTTC. Encoded protein: CASSPQAHQETQYF.

This clonotype has just a few counts. The J gene is TRBJ2-1, the V gene TRBV30; TRBD1 or TRBD2 may be the D gene (5 bases each). Trimming removed 3 bases from V and 0 bases from J, with 9 bases in between. The CDR3 sequence is 14 residues long. Per the germline V gene, CDR1 is GTSNPN and CDR2 is SVGIG (reference sequence). CDR3 DNA: TGTGCCTGGAGCCGGGACCGCTCCTACAATGAGCAGTTCTTC. Encoded protein: CAWSRDRSYNEQFF.

The chain couples TRBV12-5 to TRBJ2-1; 12 bases agree with TRBD2. Per the germline V gene, CDR1 is LGHNT and CDR2 is FRNRAP. Germline trimming cut 4 bases from V and 0 bases from J; bases unmatched to any gene: 4. The CDR3 extends over 17 amino acids. CDR3 sequence: CASGYRTSGDSYNEQFF. The CDR3 nucleotides read TGTGCTAGTGGTTACCGGACTAGCGGGGACTCCTACAATGAGCAGTTCTTC.

The table lists this clonotype with a few counts. This chain links TRBV27 with TRBJ2-7; TRBD1 is a possible D gene (5 bases). The assigned J gene may be wrong: the sequence end matches TRBJ2-5 better. The CDR3 is 18 amino acids. In germline, CDR1 is MNHEY, CDR2 SMNVEV (reference sequence). The CDR3: CASSLSRFEQGGRETQYF. For the CDR3, the DNA is TGTGCCAGCAGTTTATCGCGGTTTGAGCAGGGTGGTCGGGAGACCCAGTACTTC.

CDR3 in amino acids: CASSPQGRGVYGYTF. The CDR3 DNA is TGTGCCAGTAGCCCACAGGGGCGCGGGGTCTATGGCTACACCTTC. This chain joins TRBV19 and TRBJ1-2; 7 nucleotides match TRBD1. Trimming took 6 bases from V and 4 from J; bases not matched to a gene: 11. Per the germline V gene, CDR1 is LNHDA and CDR2 is SQIVND (reference sequence). The CDR3 is 15 amino acids.